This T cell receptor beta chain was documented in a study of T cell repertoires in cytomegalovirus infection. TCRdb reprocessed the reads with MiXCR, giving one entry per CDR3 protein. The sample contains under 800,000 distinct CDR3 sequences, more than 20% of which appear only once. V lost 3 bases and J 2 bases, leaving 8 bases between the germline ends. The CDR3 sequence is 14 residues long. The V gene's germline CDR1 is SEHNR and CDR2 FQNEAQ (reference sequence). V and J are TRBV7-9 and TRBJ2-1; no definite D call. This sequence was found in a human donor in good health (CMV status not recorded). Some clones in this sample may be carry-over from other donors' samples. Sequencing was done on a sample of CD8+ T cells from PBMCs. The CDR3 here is CASSLTRTYNEQFF. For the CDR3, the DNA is TGTGCCAGCAGCTTGACACGGACCTACAATGAGCAGTTCTTC. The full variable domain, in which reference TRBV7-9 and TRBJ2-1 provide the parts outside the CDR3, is DTGVSQNPRHKITKRGQNVTFRCDPISEHNRLYWYRQTLGQGPEFLTYFQNEAQLEKSRLLSDRFSAERPKGSFSTLEIQRTEQGDSAMYLCASSLTRTYNEQFFGPGTRLTVL.